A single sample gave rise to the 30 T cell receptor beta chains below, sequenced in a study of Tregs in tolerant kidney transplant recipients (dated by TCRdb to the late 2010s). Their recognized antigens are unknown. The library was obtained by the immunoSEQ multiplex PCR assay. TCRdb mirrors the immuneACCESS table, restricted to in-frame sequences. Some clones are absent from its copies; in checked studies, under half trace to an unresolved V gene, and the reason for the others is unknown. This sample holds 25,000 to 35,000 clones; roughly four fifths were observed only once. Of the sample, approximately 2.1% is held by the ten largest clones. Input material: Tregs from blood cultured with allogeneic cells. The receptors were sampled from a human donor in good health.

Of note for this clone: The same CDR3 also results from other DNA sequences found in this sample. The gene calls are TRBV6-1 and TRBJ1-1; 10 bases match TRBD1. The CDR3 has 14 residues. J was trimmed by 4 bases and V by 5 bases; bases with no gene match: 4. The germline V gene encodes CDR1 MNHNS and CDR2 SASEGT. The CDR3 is CASSPRTGGTEAFF. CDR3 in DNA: TGTGCCAGCAGTCCCCGGACAGGGGGCACTGAAGCTTTCTTT.

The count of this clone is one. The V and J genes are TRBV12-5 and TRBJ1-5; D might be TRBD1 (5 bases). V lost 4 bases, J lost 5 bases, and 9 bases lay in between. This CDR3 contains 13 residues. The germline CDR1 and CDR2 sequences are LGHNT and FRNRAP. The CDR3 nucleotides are TGTGCTAGTGGTTCCCCAGGGTATCAGCCCCAGCATTTT. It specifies CASGSPGYQPQHF.

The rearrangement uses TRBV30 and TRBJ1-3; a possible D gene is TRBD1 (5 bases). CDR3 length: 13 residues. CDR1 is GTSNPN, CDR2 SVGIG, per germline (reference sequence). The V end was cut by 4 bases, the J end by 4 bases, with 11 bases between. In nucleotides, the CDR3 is TGTGCCTGGATTGGGGGGTTAGGAAACACCATATATTTT. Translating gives CAWIGGLGNTIYF.

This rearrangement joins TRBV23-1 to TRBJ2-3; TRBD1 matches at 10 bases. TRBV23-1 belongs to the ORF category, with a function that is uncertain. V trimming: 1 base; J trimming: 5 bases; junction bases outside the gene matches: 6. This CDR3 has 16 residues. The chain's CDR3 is CASSQLDRGREDTQYF. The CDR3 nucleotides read TGCGCCAGCAGTCAATTAGACAGGGGGCGGGAAGATACGCAGTATTTT.

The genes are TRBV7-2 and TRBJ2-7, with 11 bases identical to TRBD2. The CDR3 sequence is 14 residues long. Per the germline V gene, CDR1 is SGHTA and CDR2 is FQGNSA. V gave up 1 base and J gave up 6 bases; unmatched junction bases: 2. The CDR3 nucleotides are TGTGCCAGCAGCTTAGGAACTAGCGGGAGCGAGCAGTACTTC. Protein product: CASSLGTSGSEQYF.

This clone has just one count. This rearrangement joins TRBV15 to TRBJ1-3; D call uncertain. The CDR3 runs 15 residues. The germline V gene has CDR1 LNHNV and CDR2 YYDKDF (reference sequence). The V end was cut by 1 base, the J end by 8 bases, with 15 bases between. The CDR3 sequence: CATSRVANLRDTIYF. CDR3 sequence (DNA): TGTGCCACCAGCAGAGTAGCGAACTTAAGGGACACCATATATTTT.

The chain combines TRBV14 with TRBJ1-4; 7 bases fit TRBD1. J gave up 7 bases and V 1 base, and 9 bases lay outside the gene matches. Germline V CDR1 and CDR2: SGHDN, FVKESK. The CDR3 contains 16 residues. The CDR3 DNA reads TGTGCCAGCAGCCAAGTCCGCGGCAGGGGGAGTGAAAAACTGTTTTTT. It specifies CASSQVRGRGSEKLFF.

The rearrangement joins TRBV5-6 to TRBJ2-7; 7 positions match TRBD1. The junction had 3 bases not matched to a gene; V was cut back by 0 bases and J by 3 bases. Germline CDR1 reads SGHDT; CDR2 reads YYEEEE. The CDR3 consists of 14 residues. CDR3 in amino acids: CASSLVAGGYEQYF. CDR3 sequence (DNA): TGTGCCAGCAGCTTGGTAGCAGGGGGCTACGAGCAGTACTTC.

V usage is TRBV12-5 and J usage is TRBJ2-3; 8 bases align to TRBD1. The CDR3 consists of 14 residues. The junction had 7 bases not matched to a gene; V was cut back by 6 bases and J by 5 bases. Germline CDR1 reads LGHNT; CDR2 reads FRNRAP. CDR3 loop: CASGFTGGGDTQYF. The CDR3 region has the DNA TGTGCTAGTGGCTTCACAGGGGGAGGAGATACGCAGTATTTT.

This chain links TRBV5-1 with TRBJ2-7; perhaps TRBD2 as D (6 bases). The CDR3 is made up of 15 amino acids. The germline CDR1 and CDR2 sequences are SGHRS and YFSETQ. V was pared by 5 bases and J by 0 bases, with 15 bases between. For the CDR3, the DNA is TGCGCCAGCAGAGCCGGGACTCCTAGCTCCTACGAGCAGTACTTC. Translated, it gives CASRAGTPSSYEQYF.

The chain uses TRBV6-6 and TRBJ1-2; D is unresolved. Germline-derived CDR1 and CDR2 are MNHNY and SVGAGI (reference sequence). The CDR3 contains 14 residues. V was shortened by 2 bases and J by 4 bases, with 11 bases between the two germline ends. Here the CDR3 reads CASSYSDPGYGYTF. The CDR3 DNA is TGTGCCAGCAGTTACAGCGACCCCGGCTATGGCTACACCTTC.

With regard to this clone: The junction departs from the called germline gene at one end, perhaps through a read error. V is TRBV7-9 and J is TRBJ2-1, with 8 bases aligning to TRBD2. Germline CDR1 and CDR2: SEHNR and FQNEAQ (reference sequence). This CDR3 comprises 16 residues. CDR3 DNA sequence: TGTGCCGGCAGCTCCCCCGCGGGAGGAGTAGAGAATGAGCAGTTCTTC. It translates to CAGSSPAGGVENEQFF.

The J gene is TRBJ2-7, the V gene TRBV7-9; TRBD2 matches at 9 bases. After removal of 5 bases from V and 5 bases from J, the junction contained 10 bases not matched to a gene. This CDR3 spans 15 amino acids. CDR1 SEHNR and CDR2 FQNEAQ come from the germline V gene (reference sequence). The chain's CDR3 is CASSRDSGGRNEQYF. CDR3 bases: TGTGCCAGCAGCCGCGACAGCGGGGGGCGGAACGAGCAGTACTTC. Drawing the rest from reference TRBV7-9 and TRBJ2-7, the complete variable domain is DTGVSQNPRHKITKRGQNVTFRCDPISEHNRLYWYRQTLGQGPEFLTYFQNEAQLEKSRLLSDRFSAERPKGSFSTLEIQRTEQGDSAMYLCASSRDSGGRNEQYFGPGTRLTVT.

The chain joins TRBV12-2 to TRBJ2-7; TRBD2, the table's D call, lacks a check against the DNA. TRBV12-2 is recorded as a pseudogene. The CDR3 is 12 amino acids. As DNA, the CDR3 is TGTGCAAGTCGCTCCACTCTTAGCGAGCAGTACTTC. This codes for CASRSTLSEQYF.

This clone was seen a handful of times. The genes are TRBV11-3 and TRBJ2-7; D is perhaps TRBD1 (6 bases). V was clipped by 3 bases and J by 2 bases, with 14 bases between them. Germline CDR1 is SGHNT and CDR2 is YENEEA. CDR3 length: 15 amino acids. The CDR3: CASSFETGVPYEQYF. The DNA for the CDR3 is TGTGCCAGCAGCTTCGAGACAGGCGTCCCCTACGAGCAGTACTTC. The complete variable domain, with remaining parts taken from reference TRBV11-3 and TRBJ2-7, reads EAGVVQSPRYKIIEKKQPVAFWCNPISGHNTLYWYLQNLGQGPELLIRYENEEAVDDSQLPKDRFSAERLKGVDSTLKIQPAELGDSAVYLCASSFETGVPYEQYFGPGTRLTVT.

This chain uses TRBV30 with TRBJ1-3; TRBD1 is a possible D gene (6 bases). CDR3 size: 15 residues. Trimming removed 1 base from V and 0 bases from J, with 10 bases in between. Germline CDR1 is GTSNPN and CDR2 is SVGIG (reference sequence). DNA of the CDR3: TGTGCCTGGAGTGGGGGACATCACTCTGGAAACACCATATATTTT. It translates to CAWSGGHHSGNTIYF.

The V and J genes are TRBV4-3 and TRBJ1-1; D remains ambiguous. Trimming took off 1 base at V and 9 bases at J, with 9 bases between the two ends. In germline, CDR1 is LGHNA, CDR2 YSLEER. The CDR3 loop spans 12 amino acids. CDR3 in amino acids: CASSQGTKKAFF. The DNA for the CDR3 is TGCGCCAGCAGCCAAGGGACTAAAAAAGCTTTCTTT.

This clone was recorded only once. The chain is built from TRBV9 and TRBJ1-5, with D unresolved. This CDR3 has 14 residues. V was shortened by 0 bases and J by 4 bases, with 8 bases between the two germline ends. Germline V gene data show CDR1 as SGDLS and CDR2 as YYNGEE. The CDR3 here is CASSVGVGNQPQHF. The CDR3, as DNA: TGTGCCAGCAGCGTAGGGGTTGGGAATCAGCCCCAGCATTTT.

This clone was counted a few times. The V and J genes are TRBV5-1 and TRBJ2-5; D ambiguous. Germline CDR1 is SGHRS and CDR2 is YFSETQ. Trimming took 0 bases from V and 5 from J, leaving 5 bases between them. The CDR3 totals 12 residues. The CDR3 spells CASSLEIETQYF. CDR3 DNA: TGCGCCAGCAGCTTGGAAATCGAGACCCAGTACTTC.

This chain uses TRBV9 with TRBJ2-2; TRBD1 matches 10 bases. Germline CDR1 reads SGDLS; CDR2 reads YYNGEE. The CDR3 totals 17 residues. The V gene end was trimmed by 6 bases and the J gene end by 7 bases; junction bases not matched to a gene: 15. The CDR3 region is CASTRGTGAGGGGELFF. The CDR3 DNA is TGTGCCAGCACCAGAGGGACAGGGGCCGGCGGGGGCGGGGAGCTGTTTTTT.

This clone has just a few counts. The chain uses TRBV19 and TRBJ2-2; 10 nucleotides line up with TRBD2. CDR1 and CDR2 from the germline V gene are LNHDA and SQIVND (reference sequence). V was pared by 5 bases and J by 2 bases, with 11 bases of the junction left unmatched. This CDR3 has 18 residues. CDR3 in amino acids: CASSPPAVAGGNTGELFF. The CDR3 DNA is TGTGCCAGTAGTCCCCCGGCGGTAGCGGGAGGCAACACCGGGGAGCTGTTTTTT.

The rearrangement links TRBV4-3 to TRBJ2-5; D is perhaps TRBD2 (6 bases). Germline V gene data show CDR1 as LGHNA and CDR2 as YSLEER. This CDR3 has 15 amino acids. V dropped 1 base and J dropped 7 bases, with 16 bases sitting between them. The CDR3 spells CASSQAIRLGGTQYF. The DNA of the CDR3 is TGCGCCAGCAGCCAAGCAATCCGCCTGGGGGGGACCCAGTACTTC.

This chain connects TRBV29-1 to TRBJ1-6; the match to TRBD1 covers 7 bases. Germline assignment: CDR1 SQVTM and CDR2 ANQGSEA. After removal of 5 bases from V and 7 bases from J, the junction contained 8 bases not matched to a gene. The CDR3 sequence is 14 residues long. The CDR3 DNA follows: TGCAGCGTTTCTACCGGGACAGTCAATTCACCCCTCCACTTT. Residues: CSVSTGTVNSPLHF.

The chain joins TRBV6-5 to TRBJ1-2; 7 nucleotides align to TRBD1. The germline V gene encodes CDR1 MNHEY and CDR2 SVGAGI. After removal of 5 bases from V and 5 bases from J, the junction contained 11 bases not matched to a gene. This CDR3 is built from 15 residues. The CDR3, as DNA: TGTGCCAGCAGTCCCCGGACAGGCCTCTTTTATGGCTACACCTTC. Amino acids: CASSPRTGLFYGYTF.

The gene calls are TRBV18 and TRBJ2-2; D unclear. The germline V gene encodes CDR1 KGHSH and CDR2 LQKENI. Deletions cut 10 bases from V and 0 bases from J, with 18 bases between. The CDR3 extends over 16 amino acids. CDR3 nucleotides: TGTGCCACCCATTTGTTGGCGCAATCGAACACCGGGGAGCTGTTTTTT. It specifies CATHLLAQSNTGELFF.

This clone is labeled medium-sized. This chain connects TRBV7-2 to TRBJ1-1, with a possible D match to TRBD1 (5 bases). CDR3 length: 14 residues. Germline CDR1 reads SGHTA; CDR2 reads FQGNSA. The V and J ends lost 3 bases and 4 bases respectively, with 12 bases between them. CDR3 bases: TGTGCCAGCAGCTTCGGAGGACAAGTCACTGAAGCTTTCTTT. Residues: CASSFGGQVTEAFF.

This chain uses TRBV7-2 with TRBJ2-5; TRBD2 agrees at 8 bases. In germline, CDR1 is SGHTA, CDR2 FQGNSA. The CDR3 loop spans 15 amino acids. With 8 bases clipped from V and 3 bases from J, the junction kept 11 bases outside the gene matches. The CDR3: CASSLTRGEEETQYF. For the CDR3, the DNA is TGTGCCAGCTCCCTTACGCGGGGGGAAGAAGAGACCCAGTACTTC.

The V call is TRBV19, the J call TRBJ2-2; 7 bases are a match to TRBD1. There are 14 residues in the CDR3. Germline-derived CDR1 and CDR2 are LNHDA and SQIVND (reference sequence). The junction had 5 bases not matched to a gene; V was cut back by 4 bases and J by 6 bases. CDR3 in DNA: TGTGCCAGTAGTACACAGGGGATGGCCGGGGAGCTGTTTTTT. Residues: CASSTQGMAGELFF.

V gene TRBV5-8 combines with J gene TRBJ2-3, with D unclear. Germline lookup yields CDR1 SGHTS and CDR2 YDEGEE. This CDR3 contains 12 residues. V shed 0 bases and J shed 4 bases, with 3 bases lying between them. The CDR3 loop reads CASSLVPDTQYF. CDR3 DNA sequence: TGTGCCAGCAGCTTGGTCCCAGATACGCAGTATTTT.

The CDR3 DNA reads TGTGCCAGCAGCTTAGTCGCCGCGGGAGGGGGCACAGATACGCAGTATTTT. This gives the protein CASSLVAAGGGTDTQYF. This sequence joins TRBV11-3 and TRBJ2-3, with TRBD2 matching 9 bases. Losses at the gene ends were 1 base for V and 1 base for J; bases not matched to a gene: 6. The CDR3 is 17 amino acids. Looked up from germline, CDR1 is SGHNT and CDR2 is YENEEA.